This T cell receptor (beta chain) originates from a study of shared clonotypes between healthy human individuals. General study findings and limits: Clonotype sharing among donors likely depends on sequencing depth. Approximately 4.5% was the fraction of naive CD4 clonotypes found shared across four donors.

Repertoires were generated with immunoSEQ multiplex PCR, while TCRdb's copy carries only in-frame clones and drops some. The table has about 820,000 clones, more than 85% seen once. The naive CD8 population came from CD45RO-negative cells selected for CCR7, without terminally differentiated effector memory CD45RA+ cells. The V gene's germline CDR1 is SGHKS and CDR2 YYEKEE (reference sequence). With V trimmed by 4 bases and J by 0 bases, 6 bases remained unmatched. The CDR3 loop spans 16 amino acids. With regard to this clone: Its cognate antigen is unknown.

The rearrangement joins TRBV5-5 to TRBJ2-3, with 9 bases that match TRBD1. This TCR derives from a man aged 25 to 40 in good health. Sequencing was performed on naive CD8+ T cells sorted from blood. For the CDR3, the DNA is TGTGCCAGCAGCCCCACAGGACAGGGGAGCACAGATACGCAGTATTTT. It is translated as CASSPTGQGSTDTQYF.